The entry that follows covers one T cell receptor (beta chain) sequence. The antigen is unknown. The repertoire was sequenced with immunoSEQ multiplex PCR; TCRdb's copy has only in-frame clones and lacks some. The table records over 45,000 clones, 78% of them present only once. The V gene's germline CDR1 is SNHLY and CDR2 FYNNEI. There are 14 residues in the CDR3. V lost 4 bases and J lost 2, with 11 bases in between. One to two pinch biopsies were taken from the rectum during colonoscopy. These data originate in a study of pediatric ulcerative colitis. Whole-study results and caveats: Clonal expansions reduced rectal repertoire diversity in acute severe colitis.

Source material: gut tissue. V is TRBV2 and J is TRBJ1-1, with D uncertain. The receptor was isolated from a girl aged 10-17 years with moderate ulcerative colitis. The CDR3 loop is CASSARLLNTEAFF. The DNA for the CDR3 is TGTGCCAGCAGTGCTAGGCTTCTCAACACTGAAGCTTTCTTT.